These 31 T cell receptor beta chains were sequenced from one sample in a study of technical replicates of blood from a handful of donors. Sequenced by immunoSEQ multiplex PCR; TCRdb stores in-frame clones only, minus some. The data contain tens of thousands of clones, approximately 94% of them singletons. Specimen: T cells isolated from PBMCs. All receptors come from a human donor in good health.

V gene TRBV2 combines with J gene TRBJ1-4, with 7 bases fitting TRBD1. The germline CDR1 and CDR2 sequences are SNHLY and FYNNEI. This CDR3 spans 16 amino acids. V gave up 8 bases and J gave up 0 bases; unmatched junction bases: 9. Here the CDR3 DNA reads TGTGCCAGCTGCACCGGGACAGCTGCAACTAATGAAAAACTGTTTTTT. Encoded protein: CASCTGTAATNEKLFF.

This chain uses TRBV2 with TRBJ1-5; 9 nucleotides agree with TRBD1. This CDR3 comprises 15 residues. Trimming took 5 bases from V and 6 from J; bases not matched to a gene: 8. CDR1 and CDR2 from the germline V gene are SNHLY and FYNNEI. CDR3 coding DNA: TGTGCCAGCAGTCACCCGGGACAGGGCGCTCAGCCCCAGCATTTT. Protein sequence: CASSHPGQGAQPQHF.

The J gene is TRBJ2-7, the V gene TRBV5-1; 7 nucleotides line up with TRBD1. Looked up from germline, CDR1 is SGHRS and CDR2 is YFSETQ. V trimming: 0 bases; J trimming: 0 bases; junction bases outside the gene matches: 3. The CDR3 is 15 residues long. Here the CDR3 reads CASSLGQGFSYEQYF. The CDR3, as DNA: TGCGCCAGCAGCTTGGGACAGGGTTTCTCCTACGAGCAGTACTTC.

V is TRBV7-2 and J is TRBJ2-7, with 11 positions matching TRBD1. This CDR3 region has 15 residues. Germline trimming cut 5 bases from V and 3 bases from J; bases unmatched to any gene: 6. Germline CDR1 is SGHTA and CDR2 is FQGNSA. The CDR3 nucleotides are TGTGCCAGCAGCGCCGGGACAGGGGGGTACTACGAGCAGTACTTC. Amino acids: CASSAGTGGYYEQYF.

This clone was seen only once. V gene TRBV28 combines with J gene TRBJ1-2, with TRBD1 identical over 11 bases. The V gene's germline CDR1 is MDHEN and CDR2 SYDVKM. J was trimmed by 2 bases and V by 2 bases; bases with no gene match: 7. This CDR3 has 17 amino acids. The CDR3 sequence: CASSLVGGTGGNYGYTF. The CDR3 DNA reads as TGTGCCAGCAGTTTAGTAGGGGGGACAGGGGGGAACTATGGCTACACCTTC.

The rearrangement links TRBV11-2 to TRBJ2-7; 10 nucleotides agree with TRBD2. The V and J ends lost 0 bases and 5 bases, in that order; junction bases with no gene match: 7. CDR3 length: 16 amino acids. The V gene's germline CDR1 is SGHAT and CDR2 FQNNGV. CDR3 protein: CASSLEGGLAINEQYF. The CDR3 DNA reads as TGTGCCAGCAGCTTAGAGGGGGGACTAGCGATAAACGAGCAGTACTTC.

This clone came up once. In nucleotides, the CDR3 is TGTGCCAGCAGTGGCGGGAATTTCTTAACCTACGAGCAGTACTTC. This sequence encodes CASSGGNFLTYEQYF. The rearrangement uses TRBV6-1 and TRBJ2-7; D possibly corresponds to TRBD2 (6 bases). V shed 4 bases and J shed 2 bases, with 15 bases lying between them. Germline-derived CDR1 and CDR2 are MNHNS and SASEGT. The CDR3 loop spans 15 amino acids.

The rearrangement joins TRBV5-4 to TRBJ1-2; TRBD1 might be the D (6 bases). V gave up 4 bases and J gave up 4 bases, with 11 bases separating them. Germline V gene data show CDR1 as SGHNT and CDR2 as YYREEE (reference sequence). There are 13 residues in the CDR3. CDR3 nucleotides: TGTGCCAGCAGCCCAGGGGTCTCCTATGGCTACACCTTC. Protein sequence: CASSPGVSYGYTF.

This rearrangement joins TRBV15 to TRBJ2-1; 7 bases match TRBD2. Trimming at V came to 6 bases and at J to 7 bases, leaving 18 bases not matched to a gene. The CDR3 length is 17 residues. Germline CDR1 LNHNV, CDR2 YYDKDF (reference sequence). The CDR3 DNA reads TGTGCCACCAGGGGGGGGAAGAGCGGGATCAAGGCAAATGAGCAGTTCTTC. Amino acid sequence: CATRGGKSGIKANEQFF.

This clone was recorded only once. The chain joins TRBV11-2 to TRBJ2-2; 10 positions agree with TRBD2. Germline trimming cut 1 base from V and 9 bases from J; bases unmatched to any gene: 8. From germline, CDR1 is SGHAT and CDR2 FQNNGV. The CDR3 runs to 16 residues. CDR3 sequence reads: CASSLGWSSGSRELFF. The CDR3 bases are TGTGCCAGCAGCTTAGGTTGGTCTAGCGGGAGCAGGGAGCTGTTTTTT.

The chain joins TRBV9 to TRBJ2-1; TRBD2 is a possible D gene (5 bases). Germline CDR1 reads SGDLS; CDR2 reads YYNGEE. Trimming took 4 bases from V and 5 from J, leaving 10 bases between them. The CDR3 consists of 13 residues. CDR3 DNA: TGTGCCAGCAGCACTAGTCACCACAATGAGCAGTTCTTC. It translates to CASSTSHHNEQFF.

V is TRBV11-3 and J is TRBJ2-2; TRBD1 might be the D (5 bases). This CDR3 has 17 residues. Trimming cost V 2 bases and J 6 bases, with 19 bases left between them. Looked up from germline, CDR1 is SGHNT and CDR2 is YENEEA. CDR3 sequence (DNA): TGTGCCAGCAGCTTATATGGGTCTCTAGGGGTCGCCGGGGAGCTGTTTTTT. As protein: CASSLYGSLGVAGELFF.

Regarding this clone: A read error may account for a junction end that differs from germline. The chain is built from TRBV7-9 and TRBJ2-7, with D tentatively TRBD2 (6 bases). Germline V gene lookup returns CDR1 SEHNR and CDR2 FQNEAQ (reference sequence). The length of the CDR3 is 15 residues. The CDR3 loop reads CASSLSPGDLGRDVF. For the CDR3, the DNA is TGTGCCAGCAGCTTATCCCCGGGAGACCTAGGTCGGGACGTCTTC.

The rearrangement joins TRBV5-1 to TRBJ2-1, with a weak D call TRBD2 (6 bases). Trimming removed 4 bases from V and 0 bases from J, with 11 bases in between. The V gene's germline CDR1 is SGHRS and CDR2 YFSETQ. The CDR3 sequence is 15 residues long. The DNA of the CDR3 is TGCGCCAGCAGCGGGACTGGTAGCTCCTACAATGAGCAGTTCTTC. Translation gives CASSGTGSSYNEQFF.

The chain combines TRBV9 with TRBJ1-1; 7 bases are shared with TRBD1. Germline V gives CDR1 SGDLS, CDR2 YYNGEE. The CDR3 loop spans 14 amino acids. The J segment lost 1 base and the V segment lost 3 bases, leaving 3 bases of the junction unmatched. Here the CDR3 reads CASSARTGNTEAFF. The CDR3 DNA reads TGTGCCAGCAGCGCCAGGACAGGGAACACTGAAGCTTTCTTT.

The V and J genes are TRBV27 and TRBJ2-4, with a weak D call TRBD1 (5 bases). The CDR3 loop spans 13 amino acids. CDR1 is MNHEY and CDR2 is SMNVEV in the germline V gene (reference sequence). The V and J ends lost 5 bases and 7 bases respectively, with 12 bases between them. CDR3 bases: TGTGCCAGCAGTACTGACAGAGCGAACATTCAGTACTTC. This gives the protein CASSTDRANIQYF.

This rearrangement joins TRBV10-3 to TRBJ1-4, with TRBD1 identical over 7 bases. The germline V gene encodes CDR1 ENHRY and CDR2 SYGVKD. This CDR3 comprises 13 residues. Losses at the gene ends were 6 bases for V and 7 bases for J; bases not matched to a gene: 5. The CDR3 DNA reads as TGTGCCATCAGGCAGACAGGGAGTGAAAAACTGTTTTTT. As protein: CAIRQTGSEKLFF.

The J gene is TRBJ2-7, the V gene TRBV2; 7 bases map to TRBD1. Looked up from germline, CDR1 is SNHLY and CDR2 is FYNNEI. Trimming at V came to 5 bases and at J to 3 bases, leaving 7 bases not matched to a gene. This CDR3 region has 14 residues. The CDR3 bases are TGTGCCAGCAGTTCCGGGACAGCTTACTACGAGCAGTACTTC. As protein: CASSSGTAYYEQYF.

The chain has TRBV28 and TRBJ2-1; D is perhaps TRBD2 (5 bases). Deletions cut 3 bases from V and 5 bases from J, with 11 bases between. Germline loops: CDR1 MDHEN, CDR2 SYDVKM. The CDR3 extends over 14 amino acids. The CDR3 protein is CASSLLATNNEQFF. DNA for the CDR3: TGTGCCAGCAGTTTGTTAGCGACCAACAATGAGCAGTTCTTC. Filled out from reference TRBV28 and TRBJ2-1, the complete variable domain reads DVKVTQSSRYLVKRTGEKVFLECVQDMDHENMFWYRQDPGLGLRLIYFSYDVKMKEKGDIPEGYSVSREKKERFSLILESASTNQTSMYLCASSLLATNNEQFFGPGTRLTVL.

The chain employs TRBV5-4 and TRBJ2-5; TRBD2 matches 13 bases. The CDR3 length is 18 residues. CDR1 is SGHNT, CDR2 YYREEE, per germline (reference sequence). V was clipped by 3 bases and J by 4 bases; unmatched bases: 12. CDR3 protein: CASSSGTRLAGGLETQYF. In nucleotides, the CDR3 is TGTGCCAGCAGCTCAGGGACACGACTAGCGGGAGGATTAGAGACCCAGTACTTC.

The chain has TRBV6-5 and TRBJ1-1; tentative D call: TRBD1 (5 bases). The CDR3 covers 15 residues. Per the germline V gene, CDR1 is MNHEY and CDR2 is SVGAGI. Trimming took off 1 base at V and 3 bases at J, with 12 bases between the two ends. The CDR3 bases are TGTGCCAGCAGTTACTGGGGTAAGGGGTACACTGAAGCTTTCTTT. Translation gives CASSYWGKGYTEAFF.

V and J are TRBV7-2 and TRBJ1-1, with D unresolved. The CDR3 covers 13 residues. V lost 2 bases, J lost 1 base, and 5 bases lay in between. Germline CDR1 is SGHTA and CDR2 is FQGNSA. As DNA, the CDR3 is TGTGCCAGCAGCTTAACACCGAACACTGAAGCTTTCTTT. Translating gives CASSLTPNTEAFF.

CDR3 sequence: CASSQASRGNTGELFF. CDR3 nucleotide sequence: TGCGCCAGCAGCCAAGCTTCCAGGGGTAACACCGGGGAGCTGTTTTTT. The chain links TRBV4-1 to TRBJ2-2; possible D gene TRBD1, 6 bases. Per germline, CDR1 MGHRA and CDR2 YSYEKL. CDR3 size: 16 residues. Trimming took off 1 base at V and 2 bases at J, with 11 bases between the two ends.

V is TRBV5-8 and J is TRBJ1-2; D unclear. V was pared by 1 base and J by 6 bases, with 10 bases between. There are 13 residues in the CDR3. Germline V lookup: CDR1 SGHTS, CDR2 YDEGEE. CDR3 bases: TGTGCCAGCAGCTTGATGCCACTTGATGGCTACACCTTC. This codes for CASSLMPLDGYTF.

V usage is TRBV6-5 and J usage is TRBJ1-1; D unclear. Germline CDR1 MNHEY, CDR2 SVGAGI. This CDR3 region has 12 residues. The germline V and J ends were trimmed by 6 bases and 3 bases, with 8 bases remaining between them. CDR3 sequence (DNA): TGTGCCAGCAGGGCTGTTTACACTGAAGCTTTCTTT. Encoded protein: CASRAVYTEAFF.

About this clone: Germline and junction disagree at one end, which may indicate a read error. This chain uses TRBV7-7 with TRBJ2-5, with D maybe TRBD1 (5 bases). Germline V gene sequence: CDR1 SSHAT, CDR2 FNYEAQ (reference sequence). The CDR3 runs 18 residues. The CDR3 spells CASSLFYGTDGREETQYF. The CDR3 DNA sequence: TGTGCTAGCAGCTTATTCTACGGTACCGACGGCAGGGAAGAGACCCAGTACTTC.

The gene calls are TRBV9 and TRBJ1-1; D is uncertain. The CDR3 is 14 residues long. Germline V gene sequence: CDR1 SGDLS, CDR2 YYNGEE. The V end was cut by 3 bases, the J end by 0 bases, with 9 bases between. This CDR3 is CASSARLLNTEAFF. The CDR3 bases are TGTGCCAGCAGCGCGAGGCTCTTGAACACTGAAGCTTTCTTT.

This sequence joins TRBV14 and TRBJ2-7; 11 nucleotides line up with TRBD2. The germline gives CDR1 SGHDN, CDR2 FVKESK. V shed 1 base, J shed 7 bases, and the junction held 9 bases outside the gene matches. This CDR3 spans 16 amino acids. The CDR3 spells CASSQAMRGLAVEQYF. DNA for the CDR3: TGTGCCAGCAGCCAAGCAATGAGGGGACTAGCGGTAGAGCAGTACTTC.

This clone occurred once. The chain has TRBV29-1 and TRBJ2-3; the match to TRBD2 covers 8 bases. Trimming took 6 bases from V and 6 from J; bases not matched to a gene: 8. This CDR3 is 13 amino acids long. Germline V gene data show CDR1 as SQVTM and CDR2 as ANQGSEA. This chain's CDR3 is CSVREAGVDTQYF. The CDR3 DNA sequence: TGCAGCGTCCGGGAAGCGGGAGTCGATACGCAGTATTTT.

The chain employs TRBV4-1 and TRBJ2-3; TRBD2 aligns across 7 bases. CDR1 MGHRA and CDR2 YSYEKL come from the germline V gene. J was trimmed by 5 bases and V by 1 base; bases with no gene match: 9. This CDR3 spans 16 amino acids. CDR3 region: CASSQVIRREKDTQYF. The CDR3 nucleotides read TGCGCCAGCAGCCAAGTAATCAGGCGGGAGAAAGATACGCAGTATTTT.

This CDR3 is CASSLGQALSSYNEQFF. Written as DNA, the CDR3 is TGCGCCAGCAGCCTAGGACAGGCCCTTAGCTCCTACAATGAGCAGTTCTTC. V usage is TRBV4-1 and J usage is TRBJ2-1, with TRBD1 matching over 7 bases. The CDR3 spans 17 residues. V shed 4 bases, J shed 0 bases, and the junction held 9 bases outside the gene matches. Germline loops: CDR1 MGHRA, CDR2 YSYEKL.